These T cell receptor beta chains were read from a single sample in a study of blood T cell repertoires in COVID-19. This table comes from immunoSEQ multiplex PCR, and its TCRdb copy is limited to in-frame clones, with some not included. The sample carries roughly 80,000 clones, roughly 89% recorded once. The sequenced sample consisted of peripheral blood. All receptors derive from a man in his fifties or sixties with acute or convalescent COVID-19. The CDR3 runs from the conserved cysteine through the conserved F or W. The D gene is left open where the match is weak. Rows give clone size only sometimes, using once, few, many, or a class for an expanded clone.

V	D	J	size	CDR3	DNA
TRBV19	.	TRBJ1-1	.	CASSQGGTEAFF	TGTGCCAGTAGCCAGGGAGGGACTGAAGCTTTCTTT
TRBV3-1/TRBV3-2	.	TRBJ2-3	.	CASSQHGQSTDTQYF	TGTGCCAGCAGCCAACATGGACAGAGCACAGATACGCAGTATTTT
TRBV29-1	TRBD1	TRBJ2-7	.	CSVAKGTAYEQYF	TGCAGCGTGGCTAAAGGGACAGCCTACGAGCAGTACTTC
TRBV4-2	TRBD2	TRBJ2-3	.	CASSQDRLAGGRSTDTQYF	TGTGCCAGCAGCCAAGATCGACTAGCGGGGGGCCGGAGCACAGATACGCAGTATTTT
TRBV11-2	TRBD2	TRBJ2-3	.	CASSPERGYTDTQYF	TGTGCCAGCAGCCCCGAGCGGGGCTACACAGATACGCAGTATTTT
TRBV5-1	.	TRBJ2-5	.	CASSGGTGTQYF	TGCGCCAGCAGTGGCGGAACGGGGACCCAGTACTTC
TRBV7-2	TRBD1	TRBJ2-4	.	CASSLADRGNIQYF	TGTGCCAGCAGCTTAGCGGACAGGGGAAACATTCAGTACTTC
TRBV5-6	TRBD1	TRBJ1-1	.	CASSRDRGWNTEAFF	TGTGCCAGCAGCCGGGACAGGGGGTGGAACACTGAAGCTTTCTTT
TRBV6-2/TRBV6-3	TRBD1	TRBJ1-2	.	CASSEDRTGSAFSYGYTF	TGTGCCAGCAGTGAGGACCGGACAGGCTCCGCTTTTAGCTATGGCTACACCTTC
TRBV10-3	.	TRBJ1-2	.	CAISESRGHGYTF	TGTGCCATCAGTGAGTCCAGGGGACATGGCTACACCTTC
TRBV10-3	TRBD1	TRBJ1-1	.	CAIIRDRGLGAEAFF	TGTGCCATTATCAGGGACAGGGGGTTAGGTGCTGAAGCTTTCTTT
TRBV7-9	TRBD1	TRBJ1-6	.	CASSFIPGQRSYNSPLHF	TGTGCCAGCAGCTTTATACCGGGACAGCGCTCCTATAATTCACCCCTCCACTTT
TRBV11-1	.	TRBJ2-2	.	CASSLHQGSNTGELFF	TGTGCCAGCAGCTTACATCAGGGTTCGAACACCGGGGAGCTGTTTTTT
TRBV2	TRBD1	TRBJ1-2	.	CASSEDRVSYGYTF	TGTGCCAGCAGTGAGGACAGGGTTAGCTATGGCTACACCTTC
TRBV18	TRBD1	TRBJ1-2	.	CASSPPGQSFIGYTF	TGTGCCAGCTCACCCCCGGGACAGAGTTTTATAGGCTACACCTTC
TRBV7-9	.	TRBJ2-1	.	CASSLGVSGVSYNEQFF	TGTGCCAGCAGCTTAGGTGTCTCGGGGGTATCCTACAATGAGCAGTTCTTC
TRBV5-1	.	TRBJ1-1	once	CASSLEGAAFF	TGCGCCAGCAGCTTGGAGGGAGCGGCTTTCTTT
TRBV11-2	.	TRBJ1-3	.	CASSLRARNTIYF	TGTGCCAGCAGCCTGCGAGCCCGAAACACCATATATTTT
TRBV6-6	.	TRBJ1-2	.	CASSTPGVLNYGYTF	TGTGCCAGCAGTACCCCAGGGGTGCTTAACTATGGCTACACCTTC
TRBV6-2/TRBV6-3	TRBD2	TRBJ2-1	.	CASSYGWEGQVEQFF	TGTGCCAGCAGTTACGGTTGGGAGGGCCAGGTTGAGCAGTTCTTC
TRBV28	.	TRBJ1-3	.	CASSRGGSGNTIYF	TGTGCCAGCAGTCGGGGGGGCTCTGGAAACACCATATATTTT
TRBV18	TRBD1	TRBJ2-3	.	CASSLRQGQADTQYF	TGTGCCAGCTCTCTACGACAGGGTCAGGCAGATACGCAGTATTTT
TRBV7-9	TRBD1	TRBJ1-2	.	CASSSRGPTNYGYTF	TGTGCCAGCAGCTCCAGGGGGCCGACTAACTATGGCTACACCTTC
TRBV7-2	.	TRBJ2-1	.	CASSLAFGEQFF	TGTGCCAGCAGCTTAGCGTTCGGTGAGCAGTTCTTC
TRBV7-6	TRBD2	TRBJ2-5	.	CASSLSSGGEQETQYF	TGTGCCAGCAGCCTATCGAGCGGGGGAGAACAAGAGACCCAGTACTTC
TRBV24-1	TRBD1	TRBJ1-2	.	CATRTGAGGGYTF	TGTGCCACCAGGACAGGGGCCGGGGGTGGCTACACCTTC
TRBV6-6	TRBD1	TRBJ1-2	once	CASTRQGAVGAPYYGYTF	TGTGCCAGCACTCGACAGGGGGCCGTAGGCGCCCCCTACTATGGCTACACCTTC
TRBV24-1	.	TRBJ1-5	.	CAAGASGSNQPQHF	TGTGCCGCTGGCGCCTCAGGGAGCAATCAGCCCCAGCATTTT
TRBV2	TRBD1	TRBJ2-7	once	CAGGQDRAYEQYF	TGTGCCGGTGGGCAGGACAGGGCCTACGAGCAGTACTTC
TRBV7-8	.	TRBJ1-1	.	CASSQHGDTEAFF	TGTGCCAGCAGCCAACACGGGGACACTGAAGCTTTCTTT
TRBV11-3	.	TRBJ1-3	.	CASSFQRTDNSGNTIYF	TGTGCCAGCAGCTTTCAACGGACAGACAACTCTGGAAACACCATATATTTT
TRBV3-1/TRBV3-2	.	TRBJ1-1	medium-sized	CASSPQSGGIMAEAFF	TGTGCCAGCAGCCCCCAGAGCGGGGGCATCATGGCTGAAGCTTTCTTT
TRBV12-3/TRBV12-4	.	TRBJ1-2	once	CASSFTGWNGYTF	TGTGCCAGCAGTTTCACAGGGTGGAATGGCTACACCTTC
TRBV4-1	TRBD2	TRBJ2-3	.	CASSQDMGLAGDTQYF	TGCGCCAGCAGCCAAGATATGGGACTAGCCGGAGATACGCAGTATTTT
TRBV24-1	.	TRBJ2-2	once	CATSGLKGRWSTGELFF	TGTGCCACCAGTGGTCTCAAAGGGAGATGGAGCACCGGGGAGCTGTTTTTT
TRBV3-1/TRBV3-2	.	TRBJ2-1	.	CASTSRGLNNEQFF	TGTGCCAGCACCTCCCGAGGACTGAACAATGAGCAGTTCTTC
TRBV4-2	.	TRBJ2-6	.	CASSQEDSSGANVLTF	TGTGCCAGCAGCCAAGAGGACAGCTCTGGGGCCAACGTCCTGACTTTC
TRBV24-1	.	TRBJ2-1	.	CATSASVLARWEQFF	TGTGCCACCAGTGCGTCGGTTCTAGCAAGGTGGGAGCAGTTCTTC
TRBV29-1	.	TRBJ2-7	.	CSVEVAGDYEQYF	TGCAGCGTTGAAGTCGCAGGGGACTACGAGCAGTACTTC
TRBV6-4	.	TRBJ2-1	.	CASSPGTPDLNEQFF	TGTGCCAGCAGTCCCGGGACACCCGACCTCAATGAGCAGTTCTTC
TRBV6-1	TRBD2	TRBJ2-7	.	CASSDSGGATYEQYF	TGTGCCAGCAGTGACAGCGGGGGGGCTACTTACGAGCAGTACTTC
TRBV4-3	.	TRBJ2-7	.	CASSQGTTGTRTYEQYF	TGCGCCAGCAGCCAAGGGACCACCGGGACAAGGACCTACGAGCAGTACTTC
TRBV11-2	TRBD1	TRBJ1-4	.	CASSLGTGAEKLFF	TGTGCCAGCAGCTTAGGCACAGGGGCTGAAAAACTGTTTTTT
TRBV11-3	TRBD1	TRBJ1-1	.	CASSLGTGTGGSTEAFF	TGTGCCAGCAGCTTAGGGACGGGAACAGGGGGAAGTACTGAAGCTTTCTTT
TRBV5-1	TRBD1	TRBJ2-5	.	CASSFQGEETQYF	TGCGCCAGCAGCTTTCAGGGGGAAGAGACCCAGTACTTC
TRBV11-3	.	TRBJ2-2	.	CASSPTGTNTGELFF	TGTGCCAGCAGCCCCACAGGGACAAACACCGGGGAGCTGTTTTTT
TRBV28	TRBD1	TRBJ2-7	few	CASRSGQGGNYEQYF	TGTGCCAGCAGGTCCGGACAGGGAGGAAACTACGAGCAGTACTTC
TRBV7-8	TRBD2	TRBJ2-7	.	CASSSRLAGGYEQYF	TGTGCCAGCAGCTCTCGACTAGCGGGGGGTTACGAGCAGTACTTC
TRBV30	TRBD2	TRBJ2-1	.	CAWTRGGPYNEQFF	TGTGCCTGGACCCGGGGGGGCCCTTACAATGAGCAGTTCTTC
TRBV7-2	TRBD1	TRBJ2-5	.	CASSPWGQSQETQYF	TGTGCCAGCAGCCCGTGGGGACAGTCCCAAGAGACCCAGTACTTC
TRBV10-3	TRBD1	TRBJ2-7	.	CAISDKQGAYEQYF	TGTGCCATCAGTGATAAGCAGGGGGCCTACGAGCAGTACTTC
TRBV28	.	TRBJ2-5	.	CASSLPVVGETQYF	TGTGCCAGCAGTTTACCTGTGGTCGGGGAGACCCAGTACTTC